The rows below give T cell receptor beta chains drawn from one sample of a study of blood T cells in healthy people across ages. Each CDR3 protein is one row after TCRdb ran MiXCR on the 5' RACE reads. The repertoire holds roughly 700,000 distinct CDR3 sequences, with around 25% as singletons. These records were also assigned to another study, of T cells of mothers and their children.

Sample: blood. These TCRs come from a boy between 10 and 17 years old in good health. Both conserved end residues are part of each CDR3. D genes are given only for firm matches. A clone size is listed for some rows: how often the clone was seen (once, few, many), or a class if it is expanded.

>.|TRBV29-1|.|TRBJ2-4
TGCAGCGTTGATTGCAGGGAGGTTAATACAAGAAACATTCAGTACTTC
CSVDCREVNTRNIQYF
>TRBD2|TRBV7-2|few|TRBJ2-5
TGTGCCAGCAGACTAGCGGGGGGCGGGACCCAGTACTTC
CASRLAGGGTQYF
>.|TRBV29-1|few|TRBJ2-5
TGCAGCGTTATATTGGGCCCTAAAGAGACCCAGTACTTC
CSVILGPKETQYF
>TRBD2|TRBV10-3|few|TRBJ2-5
TGTGCCATCAGTGAGAAACTAGCGGGTTCGACCCAGTACTTC
CAISEKLAGSTQYF
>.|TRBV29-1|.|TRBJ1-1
TGCAGCGTTGAAAATAAAGGACAGCACACTGAAGCTTTCTTT
CSVENKGQHTEAFF
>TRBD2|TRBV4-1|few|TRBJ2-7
TGCGCCAGCAGCGAGACTAGCGGTGCGACCTACGAGCAGTACTTC
CASSETSGATYEQYF
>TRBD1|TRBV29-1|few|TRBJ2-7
TGCAGCGTTGAAGATGGACAGGGGTATTACGAGCAGTACTTC
CSVEDGQGYYEQYF
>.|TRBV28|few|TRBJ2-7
TGTGCCAGCAGTTTACTGTGGGACCCGCTCTACGAGCAGTACTTC
CASSLLWDPLYEQYF
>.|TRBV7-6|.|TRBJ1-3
TGTGCCAGCAGCGATCAGTCTGGAAACACCATATATTTT
CASSDQSGNTIYF
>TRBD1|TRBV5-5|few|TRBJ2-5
TGTGCCAGCAGCATACTTTCAGGGGGCCAAGAGACCCAGTACTTC
CASSILSGGQETQYF
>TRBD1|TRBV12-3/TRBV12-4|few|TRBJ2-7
TGTGCCAGCAGTTTTACCGGGACAGGAGTAATCTACGAGCAGTACTTC
CASSFTGTGVIYEQYF
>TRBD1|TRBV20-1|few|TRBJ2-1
TGCAGTGCCGAGACGGAGACAGGGGTCCCCTACAATGAGCAGTTCTTC
CSAETETGVPYNEQFF
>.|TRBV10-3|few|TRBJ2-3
TGTGCCATCAGTGGAGACTACATAAAGGAGAGAACAACCCACAGCACAGATACGCAGTATTTT
CAISGDYIKERTTHSTDTQYF
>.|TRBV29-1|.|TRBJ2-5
TGCAGCGTCGACGACAATACCCAAGAGACCCAGTACTTC
CSVDDNTQETQYF
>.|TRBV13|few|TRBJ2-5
TGTGCCAGCAGCTACAGGAACGCCCAAGAGACCCAGTACTTC
CASSYRNAQETQYF
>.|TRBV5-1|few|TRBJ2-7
TGCGCCAGCAGCCCACCGGACAGTATGCTCGGCCCCTACGAGCAGTACTTC
CASSPPDSMLGPYEQYF
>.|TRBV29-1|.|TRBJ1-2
TGCAGCGTTGGCGGGGCAGCTAATTCCATTGGCTACACCTTC
CSVGGAANSIGYTF
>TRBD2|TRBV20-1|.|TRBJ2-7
TGCAGTACTAGAGTTCCCCTCCTAGCGGGACGGGGCTACGAGCAGTACTTC
CSTRVPLLAGRGYEQYF
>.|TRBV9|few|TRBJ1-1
TGTGCCAGCAGCGAAGGGGGGGGGAGTATCGGTGAAGCTTTCTTT
CASSEGGGSIGEAFF
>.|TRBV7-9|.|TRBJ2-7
TGTGCCAGCAGCCCGGGACCCGGGTACGAGCAGTACTTC
CASSPGPGYEQYF
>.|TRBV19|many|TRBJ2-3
TGTGCCAGTAGTGTTGCTGGCGGATTTAGCACAGATACGCAGTATTTT
CASSVAGGFSTDTQYF
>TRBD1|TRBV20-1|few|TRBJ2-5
TGCAGTGCTAGTGGGACAGACCAAGAGACCCAGTACTTC
CSASGTDQETQYF
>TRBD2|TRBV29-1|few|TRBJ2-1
TGCAGCGTCCGACGGGGGGGGACTGAATACAATGAGCAGTTCTTC
CSVRRGGTEYNEQFF
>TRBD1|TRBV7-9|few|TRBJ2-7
TGTGCCAGCAGCTCACAGGGGTCGATCTACGAGCAGTACTTC
CASSSQGSIYEQYF
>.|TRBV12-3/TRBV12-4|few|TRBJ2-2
TGTGCCAGCAGCCGTATGTCCGGGGAGCTGTTTTTT
CASSRMSGELFF
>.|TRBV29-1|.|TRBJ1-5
TGCAGCGTTGGGGGAGGGGATAATCAGCCCCAGCATTTT
CSVGGGDNQPQHF
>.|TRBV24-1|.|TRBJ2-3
TGTGCCACCAGTCACCGGGACCGAAAAGCAGATACGCAGTATTTT
CATSHRDRKADTQYF
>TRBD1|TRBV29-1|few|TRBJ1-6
TGCAGCGTAGGACAGGAGGATTCACCCCTCCACTTT
CSVGQEDSPLHF
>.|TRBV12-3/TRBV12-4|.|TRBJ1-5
TGTGCCAGCAGTATTCTTATTTCAGGGGTTGGGCAGCCCCAGCATTTT
CASSILISGVGQPQHF
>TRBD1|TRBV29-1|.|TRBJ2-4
TGCAGCGTGCGGGCGATGGGACAGGGAGCCAAAAACATTCAGTACTTC
CSVRAMGQGAKNIQYF
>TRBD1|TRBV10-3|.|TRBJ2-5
TGTGCCATCAGTGAAGCGGACAGGGAGAGGGAGCAGTACTTC
CAISEADREREQYF